This T cell receptor beta chain was captured by sequencing in a study of cytomegalovirus exposure and HLA in healthy donors. Regarding the study as a whole: Highly shared variants forming one cluster were likely a sequencing artifact.

The PCR was carried out with 60 Vbeta primers and 13 Jbeta primers. Some clones are missing from TCRdb's copy, which holds only in-frame ones; the method was immunoSEQ multiplex PCR. The sample lists 250,000 or so clones, approximately 81% occurring once. Germline V CDR1 and CDR2: SGHRS, YFSETQ. The V end was cut by 2 bases, the J end by 6 bases, with 11 bases between. CDR3 size: 13 residues. This clone came up a few times. Its cognate antigen is unknown. V is TRBV5-1 and J is TRBJ1-1; a possible D gene is TRBD1 (6 bases). Sequencing was performed on PBMCs. The sequence came from a woman aged 60-75 years in good health and CMV-seropositive. The CDR3 nucleotides are TGCGCCAGCAGCTTTGGTGGGACACCTGAAGCTTTCTTT. The encoded protein is CASSFGGTPEAFF.